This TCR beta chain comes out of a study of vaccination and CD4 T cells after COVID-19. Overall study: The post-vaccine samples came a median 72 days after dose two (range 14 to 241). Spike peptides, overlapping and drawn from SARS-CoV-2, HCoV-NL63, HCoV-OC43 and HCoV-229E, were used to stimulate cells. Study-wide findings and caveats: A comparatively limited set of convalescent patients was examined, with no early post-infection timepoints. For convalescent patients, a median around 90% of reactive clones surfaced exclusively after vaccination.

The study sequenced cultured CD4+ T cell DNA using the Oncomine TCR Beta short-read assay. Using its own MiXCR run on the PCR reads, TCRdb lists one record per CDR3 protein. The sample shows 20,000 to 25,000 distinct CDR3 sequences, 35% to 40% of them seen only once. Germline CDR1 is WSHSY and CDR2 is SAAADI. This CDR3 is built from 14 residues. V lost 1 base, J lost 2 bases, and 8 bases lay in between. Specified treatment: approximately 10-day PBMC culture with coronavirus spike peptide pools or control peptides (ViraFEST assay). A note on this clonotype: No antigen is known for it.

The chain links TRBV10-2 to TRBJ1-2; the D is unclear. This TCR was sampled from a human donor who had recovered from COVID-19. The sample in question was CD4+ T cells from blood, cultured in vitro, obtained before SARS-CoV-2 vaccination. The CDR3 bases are TGCGCCAGCAGTGAGTGGCAGGACAACTATGGCTACACCTTC. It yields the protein CASSEWQDNYGYTF.